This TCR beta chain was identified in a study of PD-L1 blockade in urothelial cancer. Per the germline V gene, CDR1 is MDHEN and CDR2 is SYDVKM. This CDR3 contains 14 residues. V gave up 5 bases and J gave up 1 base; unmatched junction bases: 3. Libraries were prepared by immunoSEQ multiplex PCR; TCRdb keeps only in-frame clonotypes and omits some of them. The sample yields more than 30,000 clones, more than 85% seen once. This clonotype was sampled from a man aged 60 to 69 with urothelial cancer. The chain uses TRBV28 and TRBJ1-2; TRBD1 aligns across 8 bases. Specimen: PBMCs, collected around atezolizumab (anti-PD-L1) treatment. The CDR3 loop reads CASSRTGFNYGYTF. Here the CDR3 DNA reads TGTGCCAGCAGTCGGACAGGGTTTAACTATGGCTACACCTTC.